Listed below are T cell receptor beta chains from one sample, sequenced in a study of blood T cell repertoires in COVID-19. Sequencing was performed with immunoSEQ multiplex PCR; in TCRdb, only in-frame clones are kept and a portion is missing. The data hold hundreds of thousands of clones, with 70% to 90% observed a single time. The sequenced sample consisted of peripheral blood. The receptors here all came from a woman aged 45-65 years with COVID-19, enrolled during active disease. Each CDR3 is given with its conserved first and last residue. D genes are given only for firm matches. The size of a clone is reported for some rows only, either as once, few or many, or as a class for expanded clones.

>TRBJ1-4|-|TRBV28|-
CASSPADFAEKLFF
TGTGCCAGCAGCCCCGCGGATTTCGCCGAAAAACTGTTTTTT
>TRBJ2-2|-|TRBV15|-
CATSDPQGGRAGELFF
TGTGCCACCAGCGACCCCCAGGGAGGACGCGCCGGGGAGCTGTTTTTT
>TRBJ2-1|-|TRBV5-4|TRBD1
CASSPDRGYNEQFF
TGTGCCAGCAGCCCGGACAGGGGTTACAATGAGCAGTTCTTC
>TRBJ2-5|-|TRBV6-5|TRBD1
CASSRPTGGGKTQYF
TGTGCCAGCAGCCGCCCGACAGGGGGCGGAAAGACCCAGTACTTC
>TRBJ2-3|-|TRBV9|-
CASSVEASEGPTDTQYF
TGTGCCAGCAGCGTAGAGGCTAGCGAGGGGCCTACAGATACGCAGTATTTT
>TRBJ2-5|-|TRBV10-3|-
CAISVSPEETQYF
TGTGCCATCAGTGTAAGTCCGGAAGAGACCCAGTACTTC
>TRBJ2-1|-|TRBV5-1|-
CASSLVTGYSYNEQFF
TGCGCCAGCAGCTTGGTTACCGGGTACTCCTACAATGAGCAGTTCTTC
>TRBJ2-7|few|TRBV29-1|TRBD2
CSARTSAYEQYF
TGCAGCGCTCGGACTAGCGCCTACGAGCAGTACTTC
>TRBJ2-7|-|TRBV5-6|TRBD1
CASSSGTGFLEQYF
TGTGCCAGCAGCTCTGGGACAGGATTTCTCGAGCAGTACTTC
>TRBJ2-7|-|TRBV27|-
CASRATESSYEQYF
TGTGCCAGCAGGGCGACAGAGAGCTCCTACGAGCAGTACTTC
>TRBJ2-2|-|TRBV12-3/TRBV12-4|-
CASILYTGELFF
TGTGCCAGCATCTTATACACCGGGGAGCTGTTTTTT
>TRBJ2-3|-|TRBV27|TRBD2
CASSLWPRGGEGLEPDTQYF
TGTGCCAGCAGTTTATGGCCTCGGGGGGGAGAGGGACTAGAGCCAGATACGCAGTATTTT
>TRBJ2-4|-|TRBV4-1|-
CASSKSREDIQYF
TGCGCCAGCAGTAAGTCCAGGGAGGACATTCAGTACTTC
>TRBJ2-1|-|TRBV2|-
CASKDSGWQFF
TGTGCCAGCAAGGACTCTGGGTGGCAGTTCTTC
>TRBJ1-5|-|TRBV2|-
CASSYLLRPQHF
TGTGCCAGCAGTTACTTACTACGGCCCCAGCATTTT
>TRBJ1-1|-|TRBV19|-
CASTRGLGRETEAFF
TGTGCCAGTACCCGGGGTCTGGGGAGAGAGACTGAAGCTTTCTTT